This TCR beta chain was profiled in a study of T-cell reconstitution after alpha-beta-depleted transplantation in children. Study results and caveats: Elevated TCRbeta diversity at day 60 was traced, in some patients, to surviving recipient T cells and thymic progenitors. Expanded graft clones numbering several hundred reportedly gave rise to alpha-beta T cells about two months after transplant.

Unique molecular identifiers were incorporated into the prepared TCRbeta library. TCRdb re-analysed the PCR reads in MiXCR, keeping a single row per CDR3 protein. The table includes fewer than 250,000 distinct CDR3 sequences, around 7.8% detected once. Germline V lookup: CDR1 SGHDT, CDR2 YYEEEE. V lost 3 bases, J lost 7 bases, and 10 bases stayed unmatched. The length of the CDR3 is 16 residues. This clonotype has a count of ten or more. Its antigen is undetermined. This sample comprised PBMCs, mostly from graft donor cells, obtained 180 days after TCRalphabeta/CD19-depleted stem cell transplant. The rearrangement joins TRBV5-6 to TRBJ2-1; TRBD1 matches 10 bases. The sequence came from a male patient between 10 and 17 years old who had a stem cell transplant for acute lymphoblastic leukemia, so the T cells may come from the graft donor. The CDR3 bases are TGTGCCAGCAGCTGGGTAGGGACAGGGGTTGGGAATGAGCAGTTCTTC. Protein: CASSWVGTGVGNEQFF.